A selection of T cell receptor beta chains follows, all from one sample in a study of CD8 T cells in ankylosing spondylitis. Each CDR3 protein gets one entry after TCRdb re-called the 5' RACE reads with MiXCR. The sample consists of about 92,000 distinct CDR3 sequences, 8.8% of them appearing once. The sequencing sample was made of blood, either unsorted or a sorted T cell fraction (not recorded which). The receptors stem from a male donor with ankylosing spondylitis or in good health (not recorded which). The CDR3 runs from the conserved cysteine through the conserved F or W. A D gene is named only where the DNA matches it firmly. Size tells how often a clone was seen (once, few, many) or the class of an expanded clone, and some rows leave it out.

abundance	d_gene	v_gene	j_gene	CDR3nt	CDR3aa
many	TRBD2	TRBV12-3/TRBV12-4	TRBJ2-1	TGTGCCAGCAGTCCCCCGACTAGCGGGGGGCCCTACAATGAGCAGTTCTTC	CASSPPTSGGPYNEQFF
many	TRBD1	TRBV7-9	TRBJ2-1	TGTGCCAGCAGCTATTTAGGCGGGACAGGACTCTACAATGAGCAGTTCTTC	CASSYLGGTGLYNEQFF
many	.	TRBV3-1	TRBJ2-2	TGTGCCAGCAGCCAAGAATTATGGGGCACCGGGGAGCTGTTTTTT	CASSQELWGTGELFF
few	.	TRBV7-2	TRBJ1-2	TGTGCCAGCAGCTTAGCGCAGGGAGAAGGTGGCTACACCTTC	CASSLAQGEGGYTF
many	TRBD2	TRBV7-2	TRBJ2-2	TGTGCCAGCAGCCCGAGGGTCAGCGGGGGGCTCACCGGGGAGCTGTTTTTT	CASSPRVSGGLTGELFF
many	.	TRBV5-6	TRBJ2-4	TGTGCCAGCAGCTACAGATCCTTAGCCAAAAACATTCAGTACTTC	CASSYRSLAKNIQYF
many	.	TRBV7-2	TRBJ2-7	TGTGCCAGCAGCCCAGGCGGTGGGTCCTACGAGCAGTACTTC	CASSPGGGSYEQYF
many	.	TRBV4-2	TRBJ2-1	TGTGCCAGCAGCCAAGATTCGGACTCCTACAATGAGCAGTTCTTC	CASSQDSDSYNEQFF
many	.	TRBV15	TRBJ1-6	TGTGCCACCAGCGGAGAAAGGGCCCGTAATTCACCCCTCCACTTT	CATSGERARNSPLHF
.	TRBD1	TRBV20-1	TRBJ2-7	TGCAGTGCCAGGACAGGGGGAGGCTGCGAGCAGTACTTC	CSARTGGGCEQYF
many	TRBD2	TRBV12-3/TRBV12-4	TRBJ2-5	TGTGCCAGCAATACTCGCGGGGGGGAGACCCAGTACTTC	CASNTRGGETQYF
many	.	TRBV5-1	TRBJ1-1	TGCGCCAGCAGCTTGGGACAGGTGAACGAAGCTTTCTTT	CASSLGQVNEAFF